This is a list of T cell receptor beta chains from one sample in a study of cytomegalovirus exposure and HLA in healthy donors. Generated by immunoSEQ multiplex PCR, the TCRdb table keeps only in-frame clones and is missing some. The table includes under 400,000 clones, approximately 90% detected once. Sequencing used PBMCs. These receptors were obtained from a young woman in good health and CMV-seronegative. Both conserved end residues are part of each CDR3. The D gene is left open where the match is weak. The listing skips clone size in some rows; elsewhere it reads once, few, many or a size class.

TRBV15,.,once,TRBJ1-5,CATQKGGDRKNQPQHF,TGTGCCACTCAGAAAGGGGGGGATAGAAAAAATCAGCCCCAGCATTTT
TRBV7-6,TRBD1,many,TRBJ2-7,CASSLGTGFPYEQYF,TGTGCCAGCAGCTTAGGGACAGGGTTCCCCTACGAGCAGTACTTC
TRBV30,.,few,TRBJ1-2,CAWSIRSYGYTF,TGTGCCTGGAGTATCCGTAGCTATGGCTACACCTTC
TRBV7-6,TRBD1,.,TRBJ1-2,CATYILRPGQGDGYTF,TGTGCCACTTACATACTCCGACCGGGACAGGGCGATGGCTACACCTTC
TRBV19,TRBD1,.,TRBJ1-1,CASREGTGFPEAFF,TGTGCCAGCCGGGAAGGGACAGGGTTTCCTGAAGCTTTCTTT
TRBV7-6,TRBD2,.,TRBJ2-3,CASSLSGGPSTDTQYF,TGTGCCAGCAGCCTTAGCGGGGGACCTAGCACAGATACGCAGTATTTT
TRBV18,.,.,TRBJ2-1,CASSPPLGADEQFF,TGTGCCAGCTCACCACCACTAGGCGCGGATGAGCAGTTCTTC
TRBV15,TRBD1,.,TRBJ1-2,CATSRDRTGRYGYTF,TGTGCCACCAGCAGAGATAGGACAGGGCGCTATGGCTACACCTTC
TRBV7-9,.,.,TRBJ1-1,CASSLPGGPNTEAFF,TGTGCCAGCAGCTTACCCGGCGGCCCTAACACTGAAGCTTTCTTT
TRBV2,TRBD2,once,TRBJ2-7,CASSRLVTSGGDEQYF,TGTGCCAGCTCTCGTCTCGTGACTAGCGGGGGTGACGAGCAGTACTTC
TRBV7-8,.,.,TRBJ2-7,CASSSLSGATYEQYF,TGTGCCAGCAGCTCTTTGTCAGGGGCGACCTACGAGCAGTACTTC
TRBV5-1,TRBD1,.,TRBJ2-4,CASSPLTGGIKNIQYF,TGCGCCAGCAGCCCTTTGACAGGGGGGATCAAAAACATTCAGTACTTC
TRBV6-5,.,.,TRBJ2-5,CASSYGWQGETQYF,TGTGCCAGCAGTTACGGGTGGCAGGGAGAGACCCAGTACTTC
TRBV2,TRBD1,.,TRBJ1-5,CASRVTGQGNQPQHF,TGTGCCAGCAGAGTGACAGGGCAGGGGAATCAGCCCCAGCATTTT
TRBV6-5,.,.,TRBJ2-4,CASSCTPQGYTDIQYF,TGTGCCAGCAGTTGCACCCCCCAGGGGTACACGGACATTCAGTACTTC
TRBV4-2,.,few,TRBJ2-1,CASSQERSGPYNEQFF,TGTGCCAGCAGCCAAGAGAGGAGCGGACCCTACAATGAGCAGTTCTTC
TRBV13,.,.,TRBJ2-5,CASSTYPGTQYF,TGTGCCAGCAGCACCTATCCCGGGACCCAGTACTTC
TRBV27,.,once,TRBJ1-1,CASSLLGGGTEAFF,TGTGCCAGCAGTTTACTGGGAGGTGGCACTGAAGCTTTCTTT
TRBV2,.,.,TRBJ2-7,CASIRVTYEQYF,TGTGCCAGCATTCGAGTTACCTACGAGCAGTACTTC
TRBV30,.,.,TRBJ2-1,CAQSSGVPSRNEQFF,TGTGCCCAGAGTTCCGGAGTACCCTCTAGAAATGAGCAGTTCTTC
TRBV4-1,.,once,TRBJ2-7,CASSHGGGSYEQYF,TGCGCCAGCAGCCACGGCGGTGGGTCCTACGAGCAGTACTTC
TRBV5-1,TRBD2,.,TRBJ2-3,CASSPTGTSGGHADTQYF,TGCGCCAGCAGCCCCACTGGGACTAGCGGGGGGCACGCAGATACGCAGTATTTT
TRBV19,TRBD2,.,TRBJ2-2,CAGRGGAGELFF,TGTGCCGGACGCGGGGGGGCCGGGGAGCTGTTTTTT
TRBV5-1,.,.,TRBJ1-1,CASSLGRGGTEAFF,TGCGCCAGCAGCCTCGGGCGGGGGGGCACTGAAGCTTTCTTT
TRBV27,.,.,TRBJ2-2,CASSVRGVWGTGELFF,TGTGCCAGCAGTGTTAGGGGTGTGTGGGGCACCGGGGAGCTGTTTTTT
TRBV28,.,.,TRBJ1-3,CASRAAGPGNTIYF,TGTGCCAGCAGGGCCGCAGGGCCAGGAAACACCATATATTTT
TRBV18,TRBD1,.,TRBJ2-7,CASSTGTGGYRYF,TGTGCCAGCTCCACGGGGACAGGGGGCTATAGGTACTTC
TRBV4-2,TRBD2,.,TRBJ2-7,CATRGVGAGDDFEQYF,TGTGCCACCCGAGGGGTTGGGGCGGGAGATGATTTCGAGCAGTACTTC
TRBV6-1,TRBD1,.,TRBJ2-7,CASTLGQGIAYEQYF,TGTGCCAGCACCCTGGGACAGGGGATAGCCTACGAGCAGTACTTC
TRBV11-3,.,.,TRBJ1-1,CASSWRQGLGNTEAFF,TGTGCCAGCAGTTGGCGCCAGGGGCTAGGGAACACTGAAGCTTTCTTT
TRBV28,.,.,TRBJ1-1,CASSHLRAEAFF,TGTGCCAGCAGTCACCTGAGGGCTGAAGCTTTCTTT
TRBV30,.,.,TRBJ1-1,CAWIGRWHTEAFF,TGTGCCTGGATCGGCAGGTGGCACACTGAAGCTTTCTTT
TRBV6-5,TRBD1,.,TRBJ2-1,CASSPGQGGYNEQFF,TGTGCCAGCAGTCCGGGACAGGGAGGCTACAATGAGCAGTTCTTC
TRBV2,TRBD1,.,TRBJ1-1,CASSGTANDEAFF,TGTGCCAGCTCGGGGACAGCCAACGATGAAGCTTTCTTT
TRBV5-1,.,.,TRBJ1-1,CASQPGDRPNTEAFF,TGCGCCAGCCAACCTGGAGACAGACCAAACACTGAAGCTTTCTTT
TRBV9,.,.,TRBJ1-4,CASSPPGEKLFF,TGTGCCAGCAGCCCCCCCGGGGAAAAACTGTTTTTT
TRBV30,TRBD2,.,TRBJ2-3,CALVAGVVDTQYF,TGTGCCCTCGTGGCGGGGGTGGTAGATACGCAGTATTTT
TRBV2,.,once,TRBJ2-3,CASSDGARSRDTQYF,TGTGCCAGCAGTGATGGCGCCCGGTCCAGGGATACGCAGTATTTT
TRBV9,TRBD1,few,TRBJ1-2,CASSASWTGGHGYTF,TGTGCCAGCAGCGCCTCCTGGACAGGGGGCCATGGCTACACCTTC
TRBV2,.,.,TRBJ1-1,CASSDPPRVEAFF,TGTGCCAGCAGTGACCCTCCCAGGGTGGAAGCTTTCTTT
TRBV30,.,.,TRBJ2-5,CAWTVATETQYF,TGTGCCTGGACTGTAGCCACAGAGACCCAGTACTTC
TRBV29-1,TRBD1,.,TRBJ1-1,CSARTGGNTEAFF,TGCAGCGCTAGGACAGGGGGGAACACTGAAGCTTTCTTT
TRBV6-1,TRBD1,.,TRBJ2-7,CASRPGQGSYEQYF,TGTGCCAGCAGACCGGGACAGGGTTCCTACGAGCAGTACTTC
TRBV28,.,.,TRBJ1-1,CASSNPGQNTEAFF,TGTGCCAGCAGTAACCCGGGACAGAACACTGAAGCTTTCTTT
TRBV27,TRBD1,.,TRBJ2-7,CASSLSKNGDRRSYEQYF,TGTGCCAGCAGTTTATCCAAAAACGGGGACAGGCGGTCCTACGAGCAGTACTTC
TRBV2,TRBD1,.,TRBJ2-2,CASSETGVVTGELFF,TGTGCCAGCAGTGAGACAGGGGTGGTCACCGGGGAGCTGTTTTTT